This T cell receptor beta chain was found in a study of cytomegalovirus exposure and HLA in healthy donors (dated 2017 in TCRdb). Notes on the research overall: In an earlier analysis of roughly 590 of the donors, less than 350 Gb of sequence data and 120 million or so unique TCR beta sequences from about 179 million T cells were reported. Roughly 320 gigabases of sequencing data and around 85 million unique TCR sequences made up an early release that covered 500 to 700 HLA-typed donors. Of the 350 to 450 genotyped donors, 80% to 90% were placed in the genetic ancestry cluster associated with self-reported Caucasian donors. The study aimed to test whether cataloging public T cell receptors could reveal signatures of past pathogen exposure. Using immunosequencing, the study profiled T cell repertoires from 640 or so subjects and related those repertoires to cytomegalovirus serostatus. In addition to the first cohort of approximately 670 subjects, a separate validation cohort of 100 to 150 different subjects was used. To predict cytomegalovirus infection status, the study brought together high-throughput TCR immunosequencing, statistical association of individual TCRs with disease status, and machine learning. To study patterns of TCR occurrence, a later analysis re-analyzed previously published TCR beta repertoires from 500 to 850 donors and added high-resolution HLA genotyping. The later analysis used no new phenotypic data to find candidate immune exposures, relying instead on TCR beta sequences and their occurrence across donors. In an earlier analysis of roughly 600 of the donors, high-throughput TCR beta sequencing was used to judge whether each TCR beta V gene segment behaved as functional or pseudogenic. Alongside the repertoire data, information on donor age, sex, ethnicity and CMV serostatus was compiled. A later genetic analysis used genome-wide SNP genotypes for about three fifths of the 666 donors, treating that subset as a discovery cohort. All discovery cohort repertoires had been generated on a single sequencing platform. Both class I and class II loci were covered by HLA typing, at four-digit resolution. The number of typed donors differed by locus: 629-630 for A, B, C, DRB1 and DQB1; some 500 for DQA1; roughly 600 for DPA1; and 400 to 480 for DPB1. Four to six DR-DQ haplotypes were handled as single units for association and clustering, since linkage in the cohort was strong. Among about 400 genotyped donors of the cohort, an average of approximately 220,000 unique TCR beta nucleotide sequences was sequenced per donor, of which about 19% were non-productive.

Libraries came from the immunoSEQ multiplex PCR assay. A mixture of 60 forward primers for TCR Vbeta segments and 13 reverse primers for TCR Jbeta segments was used in the multiplex PCR. The CDR3 region of rearranged TCR beta genes was amplified from genomic DNA with a multiplex PCR assay. The Illumina HiSeq System was used to sequence the amplified TCR beta libraries as 87-base-pair reads. The original methods were these. In a later analysis, tens of millions of unique TCR beta chains were counted across the 500 to 700 repertoires, and roughly 11 million of these chains were shared by at least two donors. To remove PCR and sequencing errors, raw reads were error-corrected and collapsed into unique sequences using a nearest-neighbor algorithm that merged closely related sequences. CDR3 sequences were aligned to IMGT reference sequences to assign V, D and J gene segments. Each retained sequence needed at least a six-nucleotide match to both a V gene segment and a J gene segment. Rearrangements were classified as productive when the CDR3 lacked stop codons and remained in frame with V and J, and all other rearrangements were classified as non-productive. CDR3 was defined by IMGT convention, running from the second conserved V-encoded cysteine to the conserved J-encoded phenylalanine. Sequences without an unambiguous match to a single V gene segment were excluded from the earlier analysis of approximately 560 of the donors. An earlier analysis of fewer than 750 of the donors called V segments functional above 56.7% productive rearrangements and segregating when the between-donor standard deviation exceeded 5%. To diagnose cytomegalovirus status from the catalog of TCR beta chain sequences, a statistical classification framework was built. In a later analysis, V and J genes were assigned by comparing TCR nucleotide sequences against IMGT/GENE-DB human TR gene sequences. In a later analysis, CDR3 sequences and most-parsimonious VDJ recombination scenarios were assigned using the TCRdist pipeline. A later analysis defined each TCR beta chain by its CDR3 amino acid sequence plus V-gene family, and excluded reads lacking a unique V-gene family. A later analysis removed roughly 590 highly shared, low-generation-probability nucleotide sequences to deal with suspected cross-contamination and a sequencing artifact. In a later analysis, a clonal expansion index was calculated for each public chain from normalized within-repertoire ranks of inferred template counts. A later analysis computed generation probabilities with a VDJ recombination model fitted to out-of-frame rearrangements, and checked the results against IGoR. Hypergeometric tests were used in a later analysis to score TCR-TCR, TCR-HLA and TCR-CMV co-occurrence, with a repertoire-size bias correction applied to the TCR pairs. False discovery rates were estimated in a later analysis by permuting HLA or CMV assignments 20 times. A later analysis grouped co-occurring TCRs with DBSCAN, adding TCRdist sequence similarity when clustering within HLA-allele-positive subsets. Repertoires with fewer than 30,000 or more than 120,000 public chains were left out of co-occurrence clustering, as were about 5 repertoires with anomalous nucleotide sharing. TCRdb carries this immuneACCESS record with in-frame sequences only. Its versions omit some clonotypes, under half of them owing to an unresolved V gene in the studies checked, with the rest unexplained. The D gene and trimming were derived from the DNA, and the V and J assignments and clone size from that table. A total of roughly 240,000 clones appear in this sample, 70% to 90% of them only once. 0.2% to 0.25% of the sample belongs to the ten largest clones.

The cohort consisted of 600 to 750 healthy bone marrow donors. At the time of sampling, every cohort member was nominally healthy, though immune exposures that went unrecorded were likely present. The donor tested CMV seronegative, placing the donor among the 350 or so seronegative members of the cohort. A peripheral blood sample was collected from each donor, and TCR beta sequencing was performed on peripheral blood mononuclear cells. Genomic DNA was extracted from the blood cell samples with the Qiagen DNeasy Blood Extraction Kit. From cysteine to phenylalanine, the CDR3 is 18 amino acids long. Left in the record is the CDR3 DNA by itself, 54 bases read in frame from the first base. With respect to this clone: Its antigen target is currently unknown. Per-base quality was not reported, and no clone a single base away is much larger than it.

What the study reported, not specific to this receptor: Roughly uniform sequencing depth across donors was assumed in presence/absence analyses, although this assumption may not hold. At a false discovery rate of 0.05, a later analysis linked roughly 17,000 TCR beta sequences to specific HLA alleles. A group of highly shared sequence variants was considered likely to be a technical artifact of the sequencing pipeline. Most CMV-associated TCR beta chains appeared to be HLA-restricted in a later analysis, and the HLA associations seemed to be driven largely by CMV exposure. According to a later genetic analysis, donors in an Asian-associated ancestry cluster had fewer N-insertions in productive TCRs than the roughly 700-donor mean. According to a later analysis, TCR association rates differed among HLA loci, with DRB1 alleles showing the most associated TCRs and HLA-C alleles showing the fewest. Only TCR beta chains were sequenced in this cohort, and the absence of alpha or paired-chain data limited detectable features. A further reported finding was that TCR beta sequences accurately predicted the HLA-A and HLA-B alleles for most subjects in the first cohort. Because counts were too low, seventeen rarely observed V segments, including chromosome 9 orphons, were excluded from the earlier analysis of about 500 of the donors. Strong co-occurrence of HLA alleles, especially DR and DQ, made assigning TCR associations to individual alleles difficult. Correlated functional status among segregating V segments might reflect linkage disequilibrium, but an unknown experimental factor could not be ruled out. The only immune exposure information available for the cohort was CMV serostatus. Some IMGT-functional V segments, including TRBV6-2 and TRBV6-3, could not be told apart with the 87-base-pair reads, so those segments were excluded. In both the original and validation cohorts, the classifier was reported to diagnose cytomegalovirus status with high specificity and sensitivity. It was suggested by the authors that the approach could potentially be generalized to other disease states and immunological phenotypes. A later analysis found that HLA-associated TCR beta chains were more clonally expanded and had lower generation probabilities than equally common non-associated chains. Three of the identified cytomegalovirus-associated TCR beta chains were confirmed in vitro to be specific for cytomegalovirus antigens. The study listed 170 or so TCR beta chains as associated with cytomegalovirus. An earlier analysis of approximately 600 of the donors showed that most TCR beta V segments appeared in productive rearrangements either about 87% or about 30% of the time, which broadly matched IMGT annotations. Several of the top co-occurrence clusters appeared to be linked to parvovirus B19, influenza, CMV and Epstein-Barr virus, according to a later analysis. While some public TCRs were present in many individuals, most TCR sequences turned up only very rarely across donors. A later genetic analysis associated a missense DCLRE1C variant with V-gene and J-gene trimming of TCR beta chains, and an independent cohort replicated the association. HLA typing was unavailable for some donors at each locus, so association tests used only the typed subset.

The sequencing sample was made of PBMCs. This receptor was obtained from a girl aged 2 to 10 in good health and CMV-seronegative. The rearrangement combines TRBV21-1 with TRBJ2-7; the table's TRBD1 call for D was not verified on the DNA. TRBV21-1 is tagged as a pseudogene. Here the CDR3 is given as CASSNHSKRQTLSYEQYF. The bases read TGTGCCAGCAGCAACCACTCGAAACGACAGACCCTCTCCTACGAGCAGTACTTC.